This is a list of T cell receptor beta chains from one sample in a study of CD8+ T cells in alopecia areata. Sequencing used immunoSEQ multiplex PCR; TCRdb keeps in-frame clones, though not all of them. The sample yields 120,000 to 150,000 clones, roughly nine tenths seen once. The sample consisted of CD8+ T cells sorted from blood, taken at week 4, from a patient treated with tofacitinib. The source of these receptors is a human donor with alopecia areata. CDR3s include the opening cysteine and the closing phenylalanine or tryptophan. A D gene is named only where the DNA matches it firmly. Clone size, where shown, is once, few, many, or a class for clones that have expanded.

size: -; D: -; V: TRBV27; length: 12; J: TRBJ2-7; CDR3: CASSSRAYEQYF; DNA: TGTGCCAGCAGTTCCAGGGCCTACGAGCAGTACTTC
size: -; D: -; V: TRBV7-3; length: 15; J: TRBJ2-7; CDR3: CASSLGPQGSYEQYF; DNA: TGTGCCAGCAGCTTAGGACCCCAGGGGTCCTACGAGCAGTACTTC
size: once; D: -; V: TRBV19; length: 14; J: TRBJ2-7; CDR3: CASSIEGLENEQYF; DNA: TGTGCCAGTAGTATTGAGGGGCTAGAAAACGAGCAGTACTTC
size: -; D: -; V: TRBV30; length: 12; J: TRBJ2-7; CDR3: CAWSVNDYEQYF; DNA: TGTGCCTGGAGTGTAAACGATTACGAGCAGTACTTC
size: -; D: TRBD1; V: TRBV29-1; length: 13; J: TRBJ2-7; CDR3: CSVALTGPHEQYF; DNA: TGCAGCGTTGCGTTGACAGGGCCACACGAGCAGTACTTC
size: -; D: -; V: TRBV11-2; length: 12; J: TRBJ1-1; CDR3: CASSLVGGDAFF; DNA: TGTGCCAGCAGCTTAGTCGGGGGCGATGCTTTCTTT
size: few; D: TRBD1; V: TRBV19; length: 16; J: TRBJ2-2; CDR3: CATANRDRGGTGELFF; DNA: TGTGCCACCGCAAACCGGGACAGGGGCGGCACCGGGGAGCTGTTTTTT
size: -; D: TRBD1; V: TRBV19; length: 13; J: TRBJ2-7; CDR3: CASTAGQGYEQYF; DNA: TGTGCCAGTACCGCCGGACAGGGCTACGAGCAGTACTTC
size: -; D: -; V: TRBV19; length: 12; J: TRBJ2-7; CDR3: CASSPNRDEQYF; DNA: TGTGCCAGTAGTCCCAACAGGGACGAGCAGTACTTC
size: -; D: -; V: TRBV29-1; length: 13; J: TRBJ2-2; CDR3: CSVSGPGSGELFF; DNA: TGCAGCGTTAGTGGGCCGGGGTCCGGGGAGCTGTTTTTT
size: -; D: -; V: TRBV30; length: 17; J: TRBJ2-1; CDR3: CAWSVGATRGIGNEQFF; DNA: TGTGCCTGGAGTGTAGGGGCCACCCGCGGGATCGGGAATGAGCAGTTCTTC
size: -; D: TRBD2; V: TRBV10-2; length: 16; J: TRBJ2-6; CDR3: CASRLAGNSGANVLTF; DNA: TGCGCCAGCAGACTAGCGGGAAACTCTGGGGCCAACGTCCTGACTTTC
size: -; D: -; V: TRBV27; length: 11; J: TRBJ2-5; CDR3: CASSPLPPQYF; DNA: TGTGCCAGCAGTCCCCTTCCCCCTCAGTACTTC
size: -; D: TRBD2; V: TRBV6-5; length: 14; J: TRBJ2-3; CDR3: CASSLAGATDTQYF; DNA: TGTGCCAGCAGTCTAGCGGGAGCCACAGATACGCAGTATTTT
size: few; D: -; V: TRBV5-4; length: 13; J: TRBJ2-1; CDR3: CASTGGANNEQFF; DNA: TGTGCCAGCACCGGGGGAGCCAACAATGAGCAGTTCTTC
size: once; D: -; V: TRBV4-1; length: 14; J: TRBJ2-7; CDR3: CASSQGRGRYEQYF; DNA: TGCGCCAGCAGCCAAGGGAGGGGAAGGTACGAGCAGTACTTC
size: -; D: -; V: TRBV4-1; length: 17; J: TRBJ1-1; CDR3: CASSHLTGPLPNTEAFF; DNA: TGCGCCAGCAGCCACCTAACCGGGCCCCTGCCAAACACTGAAGCTTTCTTT
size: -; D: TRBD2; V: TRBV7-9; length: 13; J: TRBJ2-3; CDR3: CASAGLITDTQYF; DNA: TGTGCCAGCGCGGGACTAATCACAGATACGCAGTATTTT
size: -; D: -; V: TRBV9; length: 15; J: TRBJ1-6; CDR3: CASSEQSSYNSPLHF; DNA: TGTGCCAGCAGCGAACAGAGCTCCTATAATTCACCCCTCCACTTT
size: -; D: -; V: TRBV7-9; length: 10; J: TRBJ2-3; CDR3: CAIGEDTQYF; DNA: TGTGCCATCGGGGAAGATACGCAGTATTTT
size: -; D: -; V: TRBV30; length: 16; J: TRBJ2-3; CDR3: CAWSNYRKTSTDTQYF; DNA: TGTGCCTGGAGTAACTACAGGAAGACTAGCACAGATACGCAGTATTTT
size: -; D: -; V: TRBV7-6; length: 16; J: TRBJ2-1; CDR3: CASSLNSPLSYNEQFF; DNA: TGTGCCAGCAGCTTAAACTCCCCCCTCTCCTACAATGAGCAGTTCTTC
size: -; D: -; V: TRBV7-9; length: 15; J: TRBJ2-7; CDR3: CASSLGYGYAYEQYF; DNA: TGTGCCAGCAGCTTAGGATACGGTTACGCCTACGAGCAGTACTTC
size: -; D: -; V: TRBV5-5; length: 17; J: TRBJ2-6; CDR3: CASSLYVGISGANVLTF; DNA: TGTGCCAGCAGCTTGTATGTCGGGATCTCTGGGGCCAACGTCCTGACTTTC
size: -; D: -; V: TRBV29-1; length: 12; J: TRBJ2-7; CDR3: CSVEAGTNEQYF; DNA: TGCAGCGTCGAAGCCGGGACCAACGAGCAGTACTTC
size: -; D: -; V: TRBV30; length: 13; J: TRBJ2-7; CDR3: CAWSVGVLYEQYF; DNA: TGTGCCTGGAGTGTGGGGGTGCTGTACGAGCAGTACTTC
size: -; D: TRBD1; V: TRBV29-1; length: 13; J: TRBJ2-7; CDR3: CSVEGQGVYEQYF; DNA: TGCAGCGTTGAGGGACAGGGGGTCTACGAGCAGTACTTC
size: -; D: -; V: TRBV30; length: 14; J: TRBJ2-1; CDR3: CAWGEGSGYNEQFF; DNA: TGTGCCTGGGGCGAGGGTAGCGGATACAATGAGCAGTTCTTC
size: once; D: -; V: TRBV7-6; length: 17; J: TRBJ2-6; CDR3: CASSLVSGSSGANVLTF; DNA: TGTGCCAGCAGCTTAGTTTCTGGGAGCTCTGGGGCCAACGTCCTGACTTTC